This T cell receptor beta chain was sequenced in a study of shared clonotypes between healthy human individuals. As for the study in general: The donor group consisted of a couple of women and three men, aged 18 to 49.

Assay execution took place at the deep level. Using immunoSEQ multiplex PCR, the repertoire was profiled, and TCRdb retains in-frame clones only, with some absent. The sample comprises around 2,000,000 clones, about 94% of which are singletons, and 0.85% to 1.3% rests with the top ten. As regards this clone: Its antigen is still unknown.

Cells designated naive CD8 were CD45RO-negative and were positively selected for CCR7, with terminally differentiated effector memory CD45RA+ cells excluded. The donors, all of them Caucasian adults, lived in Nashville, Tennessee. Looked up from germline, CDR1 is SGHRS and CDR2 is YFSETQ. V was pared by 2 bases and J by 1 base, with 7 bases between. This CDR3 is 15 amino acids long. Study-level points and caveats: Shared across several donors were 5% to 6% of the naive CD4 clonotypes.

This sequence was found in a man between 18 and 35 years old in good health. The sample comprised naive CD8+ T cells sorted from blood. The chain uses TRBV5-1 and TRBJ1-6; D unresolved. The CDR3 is CASSFSVSYNSPLHF. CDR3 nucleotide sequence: TGCGCCAGCAGCTTTTCGGTTTCCTATAATTCACCCCTCCACTTT.